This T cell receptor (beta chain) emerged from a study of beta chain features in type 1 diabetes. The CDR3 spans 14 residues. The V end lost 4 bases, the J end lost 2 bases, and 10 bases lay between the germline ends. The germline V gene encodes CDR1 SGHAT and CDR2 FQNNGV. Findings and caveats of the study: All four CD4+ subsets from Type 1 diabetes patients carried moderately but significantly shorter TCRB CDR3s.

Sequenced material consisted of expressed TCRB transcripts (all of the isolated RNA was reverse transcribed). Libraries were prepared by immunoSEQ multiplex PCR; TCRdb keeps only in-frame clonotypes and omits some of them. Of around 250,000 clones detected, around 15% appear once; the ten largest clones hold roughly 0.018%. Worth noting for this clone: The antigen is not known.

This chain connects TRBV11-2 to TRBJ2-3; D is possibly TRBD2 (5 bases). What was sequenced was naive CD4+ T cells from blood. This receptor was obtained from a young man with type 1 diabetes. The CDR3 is CASSSGIVTDTQYF. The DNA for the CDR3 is TGTGCCAGCAGCTCCGGGATTGTCACAGATACGCAGTATTTT. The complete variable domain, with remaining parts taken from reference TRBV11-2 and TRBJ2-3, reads EAGVAQSPRYKIIEKRQSVAFWCNPISGHATLYWYQQILGQGPKLLIQFQNNGVVDDSQLPKDRFSAERLKGVDSTLKIQPAKLEDSAVYLCASSSGIVTDTQYFGPGTRLTVL.